The 28 T cell receptor beta chains reported below all come from one sample, sequenced in a study of blood T cell repertoires in COVID-19. The table came from immunoSEQ multiplex PCR; TCRdb's copy has only in-frame clones and leaves some out. The sample includes roughly 250,000 clones, around 93% seen only once; the top ten take 0.95% to 1.5%. The specimen sequenced was PBMCs or T cells enriched from blood (not recorded which). Receptor source: a human donor in a cohort exposed to, infected with or recovered from COVID-19 (not recorded which). The donor label of this sample is uncertain.

V usage is TRBV24-1 and J usage is TRBJ2-5, with D maybe TRBD1 (6 bases). The CDR3 loop spans 14 amino acids. Germline loops: CDR1 KGHDR, CDR2 SFDVKD. V shed 4 bases and J shed 5 bases, with 13 bases lying between them. The CDR3 nucleotides read TGTGCCACCAGTGAATCAGGGGCGGTTGAGACCCAGTACTTC. As protein: CATSESGAVETQYF.

This chain links TRBV9 with TRBJ2-5; 13 positions match TRBD2. Germline V gene lookup returns CDR1 SGDLS and CDR2 YYNGEE. The CDR3 extends over 16 amino acids. Trimming removed 2 bases from V and 1 base from J; junction bases left unmatched: 2. CDR3 DNA sequence: TGTGCCAGCAGCGTTGGGACTAGCGGGACCCAAGAGACCCAGTACTTC. This translates into CASSVGTSGTQETQYF.

This clone is a singleton in its sample. The DNA for the CDR3 is TGTGCCAGCAGCTGGAGAAGCGGGGGACTCCAAGAGACCCAGTACTTC. It specifies CASSWRSGGLQETQYF. This chain links TRBV5-4 with TRBJ2-5; 8 bases are shared with TRBD2. V shed 3 bases and J 1 base; nucleotides not matched to a gene: 8. Germline-derived CDR1 and CDR2 are SGHNT and YYREEE (reference sequence). This CDR3 is 16 amino acids long. The entire variable domain, with the rest obtained from reference TRBV5-4 and TRBJ2-5, is as follows: ETGVTQSPTHLIKTRGQQVTLRCSSQSGHNTVSWYQQALGQGPQFIFQYYREEENGRGNFPPRFSGLQFPNYSSELNVNALELDDSALYLCASSWRSGGLQETQYFGPGTRLLVL.

The chain carries TRBV30 and TRBJ1-5; tentative D call: TRBD1 (5 bases). With 2 bases removed from V and 5 bases from J, the gap between germline ends came to 10 bases. The germline V gene has CDR1 GTSNPN and CDR2 SVGIG (reference sequence). The CDR3 covers 13 residues. This CDR3 is CAWSFTQDQPQHF. In DNA form, the CDR3 reads TGTGCCTGGAGTTTTACACAGGATCAGCCCCAGCATTTT. Variable domain in full (rest from reference TRBV30 and TRBJ1-5): SQTIHQWPATLVQPVGSPLSLECTVEGTSNPNLYWYRQAAGRGLQLLFYSVGIGQISSEVPQNLSASRPQDRQFILSSKKLLLSDSGFYLCAWSFTQDQPQHFGDGTRLSIL.

The chain carries TRBV20-1 and TRBJ1-2, with D hard to call. The ends were cut back, 6 bases at V and 6 bases at J, with 5 bases in the middle. Germline-derived CDR1 and CDR2 are DFQATT and SNEGSKA (reference sequence). The CDR3 is 9 residues long. The CDR3: CSAPDGYTF. In nucleotides, the CDR3 is TGCAGTGCGCCGGATGGCTACACCTTC.

The gene calls are TRBV19 and TRBJ1-1; weak D call: TRBD1 (5 bases). Germline V CDR1 and CDR2: LNHDA, SQIVND (reference sequence). The V end lost 0 bases, the J end lost 6 bases, and 8 bases lay between the germline ends. This CDR3 region has 13 residues. The CDR3 region is CASSIDRRAEAFF. CDR3 in DNA: TGTGCCAGTAGTATAGATCGCAGGGCTGAAGCTTTCTTT.

This chain connects TRBV2 to TRBJ2-2; D may be TRBD2 (5 bases). Trimming took 6 bases from V and 7 from J, leaving 9 bases between them. Germline V gene data show CDR1 as SNHLY and CDR2 as FYNNEI. The CDR3 totals 12 residues. CDR3 sequence: CASRTGDGELFF. In DNA form, the CDR3 reads TGTGCCAGCAGGACCGGGGACGGGGAGCTGTTTTTT.

This clone has just one count. The CDR3: CASSEMPGREQFF. Written as DNA, the CDR3 is TGTGCCAGCAGCGAGATGCCTGGGAGGGAGCAGTTCTTC. The rearrangement uses TRBV9 and TRBJ2-1; D possibly corresponds to TRBD2 (6 bases). Germline loops: CDR1 SGDLS, CDR2 YYNGEE. Trimming removed 3 bases at V and 10 bases at J, with 14 bases between. The CDR3 covers 13 residues.

The chain has TRBV3-1 (or the pseudogene TRBV3-2) and TRBJ2-4; a weak D match, TRBD2 (6 bases). CDR1 and CDR2 (germline): LGHDT, YNNKEL (reference sequence). V was pared by 6 bases and J by 8 bases, with 23 bases between. This CDR3 is 16 amino acids long. CDR3 in DNA: TGTGCCAGCAGTCAGCTCGGGGAGGACTTTGGGGACATTCAGTACTTC. It specifies CASSQLGEDFGDIQYF.

In this sample, this clone turned up a few times. The gene calls are TRBV12-3 or TRBV12-4 and TRBJ1-4, with D possibly TRBD1 on 5 matching bases. CDR3 length: 12 residues. Deletions cut 6 bases from V and 7 bases from J, with 9 bases between. This CDR3 reads CASRARGEKLFF. As DNA, the CDR3 is TGTGCCAGCAGGGCAAGGGGTGAAAAACTGTTTTTT.

A word on this clone: At one boundary the junction diverges from the germline segment, which might be a read error. The V call is TRBV12-3 or TRBV12-4, the J call TRBJ2-1; D is perhaps TRBD2 (6 bases). The CDR3 spans 13 residues. This CDR3 is CASRWDSHNEQFF. The CDR3 DNA reads as TGTGCCAGCAGATGGGACTCCCACAATGAGCAGTTCTTC.

The genes are TRBV5-1 and TRBJ2-3, with 8 nucleotides matching TRBD2. CDR1 and CDR2 (germline): SGHRS, YFSETQ. Losses at the gene ends were 0 bases for V and 0 bases for J; bases not matched to a gene: 3. The CDR3 extends over 16 amino acids. The chain's CDR3 is CASSLASGGSTDTQYF. The CDR3 bases are TGCGCCAGCAGCTTGGCCAGCGGGGGTAGCACAGATACGCAGTATTTT.

The V gene is TRBV24-1, the J gene TRBJ1-3; TRBD1 matches at 9 bases. V gave up 4 bases and J gave up 4 bases; unmatched junction bases: 10. CDR3 length equals 17 residues. Germline V gene lookup returns CDR1 KGHDR and CDR2 SFDVKD. CDR3 sequence (DNA): TGTGCCACCAGTGACCCAAAACAGGGGGCTGAAGGAAACACCATATATTTT. Its protein is CATSDPKQGAEGNTIYF.

The CDR3 DNA is TGCGCCAGCAGCTCGGGACAGGGATTGAACACTGAAGCTTTCTTT. Translation: CASSSGQGLNTEAFF. The V call is TRBV5-1, the J call TRBJ1-1; 9 bases fit TRBD1. This CDR3 has 15 residues. V shed 3 bases and J 0 bases; nucleotides not matched to a gene: 3. The germline gives CDR1 SGHRS, CDR2 YFSETQ.

The V and J genes are TRBV5-4 and TRBJ2-5, with 11 positions matching TRBD2. This CDR3 is 16 amino acids long. J lost 4 bases, V lost 4 bases, and 9 bases had no gene match. CDR1 and CDR2 from the germline V gene are SGHNT and YYREEE (reference sequence). The DNA of the CDR3 is TGTGCCAGCAGCCTGGTTGGTAGCGGGGGGGGAGAGACCCAGTACTTC. The encoded protein is CASSLVGSGGGETQYF.

The rearrangement joins TRBV18 to TRBJ2-3; 8 nucleotides agree with TRBD2. CDR3 length equals 15 residues. Germline assignment: CDR1 KGHSH and CDR2 LQKENI. With V trimmed by 6 bases and J by 2 bases, 7 bases remained unmatched. The CDR3 region is CASSQAGAPTDTQYF. The CDR3 region has the DNA TGTGCCAGCTCTCAAGCGGGGGCCCCCACAGATACGCAGTATTTT.

The DNA for the CDR3 is TGCGCCAGCACCCTAGGGGGCGCCCAAGAGACCCAGTACTTC. Translation gives CASTLGGAQETQYF. The chain is built from TRBV5-1 and TRBJ2-5, with 7 bases fitting TRBD1. The CDR3 is 14 amino acids. The V segment lost 6 bases and the J segment 1 base; nucleotides outside the gene matches: 6. CDR1 SGHRS and CDR2 YFSETQ come from the germline V gene.

The chain uses TRBV19 and TRBJ1-2; D might be TRBD1 (6 bases). This CDR3 has 13 amino acids. With 4 bases removed from V and 5 bases from J, the gap between germline ends came to 11 bases. The germline V gene has CDR1 LNHDA and CDR2 SQIVND (reference sequence). The CDR3 loop reads CASSTGTPYGYTF. CDR3 DNA: TGTGCCAGTAGTACCGGGACACCGTATGGCTACACCTTC.

The V gene is TRBV6-1, the J gene TRBJ1-2; perhaps TRBD1 as D (5 bases). With 2 bases removed from V and 5 bases from J, the gap between germline ends came to 12 bases. Germline V CDR1 and CDR2: MNHNS, SASEGT. CDR3 length equals 14 residues. CDR3 amino acids: CASSESRGRYGYTF. The CDR3 coding sequence is TGTGCCAGCAGTGAAAGTCGGGGGAGGTATGGCTACACCTTC.

The chain has TRBV29-1 and TRBJ2-7; D might be TRBD2 (5 bases). Germline assignment: CDR1 SQVTM and CDR2 ANQGSEA. Trimming removed 2 bases at V and 3 bases at J, with 20 bases between. This CDR3 is built from 16 residues. The CDR3 region has the DNA TGCAGCGTTGAAAAGGGCGGACCGCGGGTCTTCTACGAGCAGTACTTC. Encoded protein: CSVEKGGPRVFYEQYF.

Comments on this clone: Because the CDR3's place on the DNA is in doubt, the DNA is left out and the CDR3 is given as listed by TCRdb. This chain uses TRBV5-4 with TRBJ2-2; TRBD2 is the table's D call and was not checked against the DNA. The CDR3 is made up of 16 amino acids, end residues included. The germline CDR1 and CDR2 sequences are SGHNT and YYREEE (reference sequence). CDR3 residues: CASSFGSGLATRELFF.

V gene TRBV25-1 combines with J gene TRBJ1-1; tentative D call: TRBD1 (5 bases). The CDR3 runs 16 residues. Trimming left V 6 bases short and J 1 base short, with 18 bases between. Germline lookup yields CDR1 MGHDK and CDR2 SYGVNS. The CDR3 nucleotides are TGTGCCAGCAGGATGGGTCTCTCCGGACAGAACACTGAAGCTTTCTTT. Translated: CASRMGLSGQNTEAFF.

The J gene is TRBJ1-2, the V gene TRBV2, with a tentative D call TRBD1 (6 bases). V was clipped by 6 bases and J by 2 bases, with 16 bases between them. This CDR3 contains 15 residues. In germline, CDR1 is SNHLY, CDR2 FYNNEI. CDR3 in DNA: TGTGCCAGCAGGAGAGAAGGGGGAGCAAACTATGGCTACACCTTC. This sequence encodes CASRREGGANYGYTF.

The rearrangement joins TRBV19 to TRBJ2-7; TRBD1 matches 8 bases. CDR3 size: 15 residues. Germline V gene data show CDR1 as LNHDA and CDR2 as SQIVND (reference sequence). V shed 5 bases and J 0 bases; nucleotides not matched to a gene: 6. Here the CDR3 DNA reads TGTGCCAGTAGTCTGACAGGGGATTACTCCTACGAGCAGTACTTC. Amino acid sequence: CASSLTGDYSYEQYF. Drawing the rest from reference TRBV19 and TRBJ2-7, the complete variable domain is DGGITQSPKYLFRKEGQNVTLSCEQNLNHDAMYWYRQDPGQGLRLIYYSQIVNDFQKGDIAEGYSVSREKKESFPLTVTSAQKNPTAFYLCASSLTGDYSYEQYFGPGTRLTVT.

Written as DNA, the CDR3 is TGCAGCGTTGAAGCCATCAGAGGCACTGAAGCTTTCTTT. Translated, it gives CSVEAIRGTEAFF. The chain is built from TRBV29-1 and TRBJ1-1; D is unresolved. This CDR3 contains 13 residues. V shed 1 base and J shed 4 bases, with 10 bases lying between them. Looked up from germline, CDR1 is SQVTM and CDR2 is ANQGSEA. The variable domain in full, completed from reference TRBV29-1 and TRBJ1-1, reads SAVISQKPSRDICQRGTSLTIQCQVDSQVTMMFWYRQQPGQSLTLIATANQGSEATYESGFVIDKFPISRPNLTFSTLTVSNMSPEDSSIYLCSVEAIRGTEAFFGQGTRLTVV.

The V call is TRBV21-1, the J call TRBJ2-1; the D call in the table, TRBD1, was not verified against the DNA. TRBV21-1 is a pseudogene. The CDR3 length is 17 residues. Here the CDR3 reads CASSKESDRAPYNEQFF. CDR3 DNA sequence: TGTGCCAGCAGCAAAGAATCGGACAGGGCACCCTACAATGAGCAGTTCTTC.

This chain connects TRBV7-9 to TRBJ1-5; 7 bases align to TRBD1. This CDR3 is 14 amino acids long. Unmatched junction bases numbered 3, after V lost 7 bases and J lost 0 bases. Germline V CDR1 and CDR2: SEHNR, FQNEAQ (reference sequence). DNA of the CDR3: TGTGCCAGCACAGGGGGGGATAGCAATCAGCCCCAGCATTTT. Translating it yields CASTGGDSNQPQHF.

The chain combines TRBV5-1 with TRBJ1-2; D gene uncertain. The V gene's germline CDR1 is SGHRS and CDR2 YFSETQ. V lost 4 bases to trimming and J lost 2 bases, with 9 bases between them. The CDR3 covers 13 residues. CDR3: CASSPSLNYGYTF. The CDR3 region has the DNA TGCGCCAGCAGCCCGTCCTTAAACTATGGCTACACCTTC. Full variable domain (missing parts from reference TRBV5-1 and TRBJ1-2): KAGVTQTPRYLIKTRGQQVTLSCSPISGHRSVSWYQQTPGQGLQFLFEYFSETQRNKGNFPGRFSGRQFSNSRSEMNVSTLELGDSALYLCASSPSLNYGYTFGSGTRLTVV.